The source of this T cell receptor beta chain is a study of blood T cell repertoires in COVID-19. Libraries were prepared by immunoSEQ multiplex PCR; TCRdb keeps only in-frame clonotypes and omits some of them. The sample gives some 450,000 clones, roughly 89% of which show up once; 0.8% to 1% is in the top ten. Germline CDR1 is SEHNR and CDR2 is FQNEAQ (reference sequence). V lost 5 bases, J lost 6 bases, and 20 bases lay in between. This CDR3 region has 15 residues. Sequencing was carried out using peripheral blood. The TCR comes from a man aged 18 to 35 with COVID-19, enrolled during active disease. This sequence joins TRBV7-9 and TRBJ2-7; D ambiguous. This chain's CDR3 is CASSHPVGPGGEQYF. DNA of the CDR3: TGTGCCAGCAGCCACCCGGTGGGTCCGGGTGGCGAGCAGTACTTC.